The 26 T cell receptor beta chains listed next were all sequenced from one sample in a study of blood T cell repertoires in COVID-19. Libraries were prepared by immunoSEQ multiplex PCR; TCRdb keeps only in-frame clonotypes and omits some of them. The profile shows 250,000 to 300,000 clones, around 82% of them singletons. The sample comprised peripheral blood. The receptors derive from a woman between 18 and 30 years old with acute or convalescent COVID-19.

This chain uses TRBV6-5 with TRBJ1-6, with D perhaps matching TRBD1 (6 bases). Trimming shortened V by 2 bases and J by 2 bases, and 7 bases separated the two germline ends. CDR1 is MNHEY, CDR2 SVGAGI, per germline. The CDR3 has 15 amino acids. Here the CDR3 DNA reads TGTGCCAGCAGTTACCACAGGGCCTATAATTCACCCCTCCACTTT. Its translation: CASSYHRAYNSPLHF.

V is TRBV15 and J is TRBJ2-1; possible D gene TRBD2, 6 bases. From germline, CDR1 is LNHNV and CDR2 YYDKDF (reference sequence). V gave up 7 bases and J gave up 2 bases, with 12 bases separating them. This CDR3 is 14 amino acids long. As DNA, the CDR3 is TGTGCCACCACCGGGACTTTAACCTACAATGAGCAGTTCTTC. Translating gives CATTGTLTYNEQFF.

The CDR3 protein is CASSNISEITYEQYF. The CDR3 nucleotides are TGTGCCAGCAGCAATATTTCGGAGATCACCTACGAGCAGTACTTC. The chain combines TRBV5-4 with TRBJ2-7, with unresolved D. Trimming shortened V by 4 bases and J by 2 bases, and 16 bases separated the two germline ends. Germline CDR1 SGHNT, CDR2 YYREEE (reference sequence). This CDR3 is built from 15 residues.

V is TRBV6-2 or TRBV6-3 and J is TRBJ2-7; TRBD1 matches 9 bases. CDR3 size: 13 residues. Germline V gene lookup returns CDR1 MNHEY and CDR2 SVGEGT. V dropped 5 bases and J dropped 5; count of bases not matched to a gene: 4. CDR3 sequence reads: CASSVGTGNEQYF. In nucleotides, the CDR3 is TGTGCCAGCAGTGTCGGGACAGGGAACGAGCAGTACTTC.

This clone was seen a few times. The rearrangement links TRBV11-2 to TRBJ1-6; D is undetermined. V was cut by 4 bases and J by 8 bases, with 15 bases left in between. This CDR3 has 15 amino acids. CDR1 is SGHAT, CDR2 FQNNGV, per germline. The CDR3 reads CASSSGEAVDSPLHF. CDR3 nucleotide sequence: TGTGCCAGCAGCTCTGGAGAGGCCGTAGATTCACCCCTCCACTTT.

The V call is TRBV7-6, the J call TRBJ2-1, with 13 bases matching TRBD2. With V trimmed by 3 bases and J by 2 bases, 13 bases remained unmatched. Germline lookup yields CDR1 SGHVS and CDR2 FNYEAQ. The CDR3 runs to 20 residues. CDR3 region: CASSFDKTGTSGIPYNEQFF. In DNA, the CDR3 is TGTGCCAGCAGCTTCGATAAGACAGGGACTAGCGGGATTCCCTACAATGAGCAGTTCTTC.

The chain carries TRBV13 and TRBJ2-1; D call uncertain. V lost 6 bases to trimming and J lost 3 bases, with 12 bases between them. Germline V CDR1 and CDR2: PRHDT, FYEKMQ (reference sequence). The CDR3 length is 14 residues. The CDR3 sequence: CASRVGGHYNEQFF. In DNA, the CDR3 is TGTGCCAGCAGGGTTGGTGGGCACTACAATGAGCAGTTCTTC.

The chain links TRBV6-8 to TRBJ2-3; TRBD2 matches 7 bases. Germline trimming cut 2 bases from V and 2 bases from J; bases unmatched to any gene: 7. The CDR3 has 16 amino acids. Germline CDR1 and CDR2: MNHGY and SAAAGT. The CDR3 reads CASSYGLAEYTDTQYF. The CDR3 DNA reads TGTGCCAGCAGTTACGGCCTAGCGGAGTACACAGATACGCAGTATTTT.

V and J are TRBV6-6 and TRBJ1-1, with no clear D. In germline, CDR1 is MNHNY, CDR2 SVGAGI (reference sequence). This CDR3 contains 14 residues. Trimming removed 6 bases at V and 1 base at J, with 12 bases between. CDR3 region: CASRSSRKNTEAFF. The CDR3 region has the DNA TGTGCCAGCAGATCAAGTAGAAAGAACACTGAAGCTTTCTTT.

The gene calls are TRBV19 and TRBJ2-7, with TRBD1 matching over 9 bases. Looked up from germline, CDR1 is LNHDA and CDR2 is SQIVND (reference sequence). The CDR3 is 14 amino acids. With 7 bases clipped from V and 2 bases from J, the junction kept 6 bases outside the gene matches. The CDR3, as DNA: TGTGCCAGTAATCCGGGACAGGGACCCTACGAGCAGTACTTC. Its translation is CASNPGQGPYEQYF. Looking up the rest from reference TRBV19 and TRBJ2-7 gives the full variable domain: DGGITQSPKYLFRKEGQNVTLSCEQNLNHDAMYWYRQDPGQGLRLIYYSQIVNDFQKGDIAEGYSVSREKKESFPLTVTSAQKNPTAFYLCASNPGQGPYEQYFGPGTRLTVT.

This clone showed up just once. The gene calls are TRBV6-5 and TRBJ1-2; the match to TRBD1 covers 12 bases. This CDR3 spans 16 amino acids. V trimming: 4 bases; J trimming: 8 bases; junction bases outside the gene matches: 11. Germline V gene lookup returns CDR1 MNHEY and CDR2 SVGAGI. CDR3 in DNA: TGTGCCAGCAGTTTGACCCGGGACAGGGGGCGCGGAGGCTACACCTTC. This translates into CASSLTRDRGRGGYTF.

On this clone itself: The junction departs from germline at one end; a sequencing error may be responsible. The chain uses TRBV5-8 and TRBJ2-1; 9 bases line up with TRBD1. CDR3 length: 12 amino acids. In germline, CDR1 is SGHTS, CDR2 YDEGEE. The DNA of the CDR3 is TGTGCCAGCAGCTTGGCCTCGGGACAGGGAATCTTC. Amino acid sequence: CASSLASGQGIF.

This clone was seen only a few times. The chain employs TRBV2 and TRBJ2-7; 14 nucleotides match TRBD2. The germline CDR1 and CDR2 sequences are SNHLY and FYNNEI. The CDR3 is 15 residues long. V trimming: 6 bases; J trimming: 4 bases; junction bases outside the gene matches: 5. The chain's CDR3 is CASRSGLAGEYEQYF. Written as DNA, the CDR3 is TGTGCCAGCAGATCGGGACTAGCGGGAGAATACGAGCAGTACTTC. Filled out from reference TRBV2 and TRBJ2-7, the complete variable domain reads EPEVTQTPSHQVTQMGQEVILRCVPISNHLYFYWYRQILGQKVEFLVSFYNNEISEKSEIFDDQFSVERPDGSNFTLKIRSTKLEDSAMYFCASRSGLAGEYEQYFGPGTRLTVT.

A note on this clone: The junction departs from germline at one end; a sequencing error may be responsible. The chain carries TRBV19 and TRBJ2-7, with 12 bases that match TRBD2. This CDR3 is 20 amino acids long. In germline, CDR1 is LNHDA, CDR2 SQIVND (reference sequence). CDR3 DNA sequence: TGTGCCAGTAGTATAGAGGTAACTAGCGGGAGGAAATCGGTAACCTATGAGCAGTACTTC. Its protein product is CASSIEVTSGRKSVTYEQYF. The full variable domain, completed using reference TRBV19 and TRBJ2-7, is DGGITQSPKYLFRKEGQNVTLSCEQNLNHDAMYWYRQDPGQGLRLIYYSQIVNDFQKGDIAEGYSVSREKKESFPLTVTSAQKNPTAFYLCASSIEVTSGRKSVTYEQYFGPGTRLTVT.

The chain recombines TRBV28 with TRBJ2-5, with TRBD2 identical over 13 bases. The CDR3 spans 19 residues. V lost 2 bases, J lost 4 bases, and 13 bases stayed unmatched. The germline CDR1 and CDR2 sequences are MDHEN and SYDVKM. As DNA, the CDR3 is TGTGCCAGCAGTTTAACCGCTTTAAGACTAGCGGGAGGTCGAGAGACCCAGTACTTC. Translating gives CASSLTALRLAGGRETQYF.

The chain links TRBV9 to TRBJ1-1, with 9 positions matching TRBD1. The CDR3 has 15 amino acids. Per the germline V gene, CDR1 is SGDLS and CDR2 is YYNGEE. V trimming: 3 bases; J trimming: 4 bases; junction bases outside the gene matches: 7. As DNA, the CDR3 is TGTGCCAGCAGCGCGGGGACAGGGTGGAGCACTGAAGCTTTCTTT. This gives the protein CASSAGTGWSTEAFF. The whole variable domain, remainder taken from reference TRBV9 and TRBJ1-1, is DSGVTQTPKHLITATGQRVTLRCSPRSGDLSVYWYQQSLDQGLQFLIQYYNGEERAKGNILERFSAQQFPDLHSELNLSSLELGDSALYFCASSAGTGWSTEAFFGQGTRLTVV.

This chain links TRBV11-2 with TRBJ2-5; maybe TRBD2 (5 bases). V gave up 0 bases and J gave up 5 bases, with 16 bases separating them. This CDR3 comprises 16 residues. Per germline, CDR1 SGHAT and CDR2 FQNNGV. The CDR3: CASSLDLTARGETQYF. The CDR3 DNA sequence: TGTGCCAGCAGCTTAGATTTGACCGCAAGAGGGGAGACCCAGTACTTC.

This chain joins TRBV29-1 and TRBJ2-5; TRBD2 agrees at 7 bases. Germline trimming cut 2 bases from V and 0 bases from J; bases unmatched to any gene: 6. The germline gives CDR1 SQVTM, CDR2 ANQGSEA. The CDR3 runs to 15 residues. This chain's CDR3 is CSVESQGLDQETQYF. As DNA, the CDR3 is TGCAGCGTTGAATCCCAAGGACTAGACCAAGAGACCCAGTACTTC. Variable domain in full (rest from reference TRBV29-1 and TRBJ2-5): SAVISQKPSRDICQRGTSLTIQCQVDSQVTMMFWYRQQPGQSLTLIATANQGSEATYESGFVIDKFPISRPNLTFSTLTVSNMSPEDSSIYLCSVESQGLDQETQYFGPGTRLLVL.

This chain connects TRBV29-1 to TRBJ1-2; the D gene is possibly TRBD1 (6 bases). Germline CDR1 is SQVTM and CDR2 is ANQGSEA. The CDR3 covers 13 residues. Trimming pared 0 bases from V and 5 bases from J, leaving 10 bases between. CDR3 region: CSVEEAGAYGYTF. The DNA for the CDR3 is TGCAGCGTTGAAGAGGCAGGGGCTTATGGCTACACCTTC.

This chain uses TRBV12-3 or TRBV12-4 with TRBJ1-1; D call uncertain. This CDR3 comprises 12 residues. Between the trimmed V and J ends, which lost 2 bases and 4 bases, there was a span of 5 bases. As DNA, the CDR3 is TGTGCCAGCAGTTTATTGAGCACTGAAGCTTTCTTT. It translates to CASSLLSTEAFF.

This clone occurred a few times. The chain recombines TRBV19 with TRBJ1-4; weak D call: TRBD1 (5 bases). The V end lost 5 bases, the J end lost 0 bases, and 16 bases lay between the germline ends. This CDR3 is built from 17 residues. The V gene's germline CDR1 is LNHDA and CDR2 SQIVND (reference sequence). This CDR3 is CASSPRQYWTTNEKLFF. The CDR3, as DNA: TGTGCCAGTAGTCCCAGACAGTATTGGACAACTAATGAAAAACTGTTTTTT.

This clone is a singleton in its sample. The chain employs TRBV27 and TRBJ2-7; weak D call: TRBD2 (5 bases). Deletions cut 2 bases from V and 2 bases from J, with 22 bases between. Germline values: CDR1 MNHEY, CDR2 SMNVEV (reference sequence). This CDR3 spans 18 amino acids. DNA for the CDR3: TGTGCCAGCAGTTTAAAAGGCGGGTGGGCCCCCCTAGCCTACGAGCAGTACTTC. Translated, it gives CASSLKGGWAPLAYEQYF.

This chain links TRBV10-3 with TRBJ2-1; 7 nucleotides match TRBD2. CDR3 size: 13 residues. The ends lost 4 bases at V and 4 bases at J; junction bases unmatched: 1. Germline CDR1 ENHRY, CDR2 SYGVKD. The CDR3 DNA sequence: TGTGCCATCAGTGGGCGGGAGTACAATGAGCAGTTCTTC. Its translation is CAISGREYNEQFF.

About this clone: This specimen includes other DNA sequences encoding the same CDR3. The chain couples TRBV19 to TRBJ2-1; 10 nucleotides match TRBD2. Germline CDR1 and CDR2: LNHDA and SQIVND (reference sequence). This CDR3 has 15 amino acids. J lost 4 bases, V lost 4 bases, and 4 bases had no gene match. The CDR3 spells CASSKTSGPYNEQFF. DNA of the CDR3: TGTGCCAGTAGTAAGACTAGCGGGCCGTACAATGAGCAGTTCTTC.

The chain uses TRBV6-2 or TRBV6-3 and TRBJ2-7, with TRBD2 as a possible D gene (6 bases). CDR3 length: 16 amino acids. CDR1 is MNHEY, CDR2 SVGEGT, per germline. V was shortened by 2 bases and J by 3 bases, with 17 bases between the two germline ends. The DNA of the CDR3 is TGTGCCAGCAGTTACGCCCCGGGACTGGACCTCTACGAGCAGTACTTC. Translation: CASSYAPGLDLYEQYF.

The chain recombines TRBV6-4 with TRBJ2-1; 11 nucleotides align to TRBD2. Germline loops: CDR1 MRHNA, CDR2 SNTAGT. V lost 5 bases, J lost 8 bases, and 8 bases stayed unmatched. The CDR3 loop spans 15 amino acids. The CDR3: CASSLVAGGIDEQFF. The DNA for the CDR3 is TGTGCCAGCAGTCTTGTAGCGGGAGGGATCGATGAGCAGTTCTTC.